This TCR beta chain is from a study of cytomegalovirus exposure and HLA in healthy donors. PCR amplification relied on 60 Vbeta primers (plus 13 Jbeta primers). In the original processing: An analysis performed later counted 74 million or so unique TCR beta chains (approximately 10 million of them shared). Assay used: immunoSEQ multiplex PCR; TCRdb lists only in-frame clones, some missing. D and trimming come from the DNA, and the V and J calls and clone size come from that table. The data show tens of thousands of clones, almost 85% seen once. The germline gives CDR1 SGDLS, CDR2 YYNGEE. The junction had 1 base not matched to a gene; V was cut back by 3 bases and J by 2 bases. The CDR3 consists of 13 residues.

The sequenced material came from PBMCs. The TCR originated in a woman aged 18 to 35 in good health and CMV-seropositive. V usage is TRBV9 and J usage is TRBJ1-2; 7 nucleotides line up with TRBD1. CDR3 residues: CASSATGNYGYTF. CDR3 coding DNA: TGTGCCAGCAGCGCGACAGGGAACTATGGCTACACCTTC.